This T cell receptor (beta chain) was captured in a study of beta chain features in type 1 diabetes (dated by TCRdb to 2016 to 2018). Turning to the overall study: No differences in mean age, gender distribution, total cell number or subset yield were found between patients and healthy donors. A total of over 95,000,000 sorted cells were examined across all samples, and RNA yield correlated strongly with the number of cells per subset. The study compared TCRB repertoires of sorted circulating CD4+ T cell subsets between recently diagnosed type 1 diabetes patients and matched healthy donors. Regulatory and stem cell-like memory subsets were isolated from only 8 patients and roughly 8 healthy donors, whereas naive and central memory subsets came from all 28 donors.

The CDR3 measures 16 amino acids from cysteine to phenylalanine. Just CDR3 DNA is preserved here, 48 bases in frame from base 1. Relative to germline, V is missing 2 bases and J is missing 8 bases, with 9 bases of the junction outside any gene match. CDR1 is given as SGHTS and CDR2 as YDEGEE, both from the germline V gene. The entire isolated RNA was reverse transcribed using the High Capacity cDNA Reverse Transcription Kit, and thus expressed TCRB transcripts were sequenced. Deep immunoSEQ sequencing was applied to naive, central memory and regulatory T cell samples, giving an average of roughly 3.5 million total reads per sample. Sorted cells were lysed in RLT buffer and RNA was extracted with DNase-treated RNeasy Micro or Mini kits, depending on cell number. To prevent cross-contamination, every cell subset was processed on its own, while patient and healthy donor samples were processed together. Using the immunoSEQ multiplex PCR, TCRB sequences were amplified from cDNA into 87-bp fragments spanning the CDR3 region. Sequencing of the amplicons was performed on the Illumina HiSeq platform. In the paper's pipeline: PCR bias was corrected computationally using synthetic template baselines, and reads within Hamming distance 2 were collapsed, with unmergeable singletons discarded. Reads were aligned against IMGT so that V, D and J genes, CDR3 length and insertions or deletions at six rearrangement sites could be assigned. Within each subset, clonotype counts were normalized to sorted cell number, and only after that were true diversity and Gini coefficients computed with the tcR R package. The overlap coefficient, calculated on TCRB nucleotide sequences, was used to quantify repertoire sharing. As a proxy for the pre-selection repertoire, out-of-frame TCRB sequences from naive cells were analyzed. Entries here come from immuneACCESS through TCRdb and include only in-frame sequences with V and J called. Some clones fail to appear in such tables; in the studies checked, an unresolved V gene covers under half of the shortfall, and the cause of the remainder is unknown. V, J and clone size derive from that table, while D and trimming were established from the DNA sequence. Within this sample are some 270,000 clones, with over 12% of them counted one time only. The ten largest clonotypes hold roughly 0.028% of the sample.

What the research found in general, with its limitations: Sequencing cDNA rather than genomic DNA could over-represent highly expressing activated cells, although activation and CD3 levels did not differ between groups. Fewer insertions and more nucleotide deletions at VDJ recombination sites were observed in patients with type 1 diabetes, implying thymic rearrangement abnormalities. In all four CD4+ subsets, TCRB CDR3 length was moderately but significantly shorter in type 1 diabetes patients. Naive, central memory and regulatory TCRB repertoires appeared more similar among patients than among healthy donors. Shorter templates might be favored by PCR, yet because patient and control samples were amplified and corrected together, any such skew would affect both groups equally. Because small numbers of individuals were included in the HLA sub-analyses, any influence of HLA type on TCRB rearrangement was left unresolved.

This clone showed up just a few times. Its antigen is still unknown. Base qualities are not provided; no much larger clone lies one nucleotide away. A single peripheral blood draw of approximately 100 mL on average was collected from each donor into heparinised tubes. Using a panel that included CD45RO, CCR7, CD25, CD127, CD95 and CD27, naive, central memory, regulatory and stem cell-like memory CD4+ T cells were sorted on a BD FACSAria II. Purity was above 95% for every sorted population. PBMCs were isolated immediately by Lymphoprep density gradient centrifugation and stained directly without culture. So that batch effects would be minimized, each experiment stained and sorted samples in pairs, pairing one healthy donor with one patient.

Material: naive CD4+ T cells from blood. The cell subset or site label corresponds to: true naive CD4+ T cells. This sequence originates from a woman in her thirties or forties in good health. The V and J genes are TRBV5-8 and TRBJ2-7; 14 central nucleotides agree with TRBD2. DNA sequence: TGTGCCAGCAGCTTCGGACTAGCGGGGGGTTCCGAAAAGCAGTACTTC. Translation gives CASSFGLAGGSEKQYF.